The clone carrying this T cell receptor (beta chain) was counted many times. Its target is unknown. This sample stems from a study of T-cell reconstitution after alpha-beta-depleted transplantation in children. Study-wide results and caveats: Once a year had passed after transplant, T-cell counts and diversity came mostly from newly produced T cells.

Preparation of the TCRbeta library used unique molecular identifiers. From the PCR reads, TCRdb called clonotypes with MiXCR, one entry per CDR3 protein. The sample records around 490,000 distinct CDR3 sequences, 9.5% to 12% being singletons. CDR1 is DFQATT, CDR2 SNEGSKA, per germline (reference sequence). V shed 3 bases, J shed 3 bases, and the junction held 3 bases outside the gene matches. The CDR3 is 14 amino acids. This rearrangement joins TRBV20-1 to TRBJ2-7, with 12 positions matching TRBD2. The input for sequencing was PBMCs, mostly from graft donor cells, taken 180 days after TCRalphabeta/CD19-depleted stem cell transplant. This sequence was found in a female patient between 2 and 15 years old who had a stem cell transplant for aplastic anemia, so the T cells may come from the graft donor. CDR3 amino acids: CSASTSGRIYEQYF. The CDR3 nucleotides are TGCAGTGCTAGTACTAGCGGGAGGATCTACGAGCAGTACTTC.